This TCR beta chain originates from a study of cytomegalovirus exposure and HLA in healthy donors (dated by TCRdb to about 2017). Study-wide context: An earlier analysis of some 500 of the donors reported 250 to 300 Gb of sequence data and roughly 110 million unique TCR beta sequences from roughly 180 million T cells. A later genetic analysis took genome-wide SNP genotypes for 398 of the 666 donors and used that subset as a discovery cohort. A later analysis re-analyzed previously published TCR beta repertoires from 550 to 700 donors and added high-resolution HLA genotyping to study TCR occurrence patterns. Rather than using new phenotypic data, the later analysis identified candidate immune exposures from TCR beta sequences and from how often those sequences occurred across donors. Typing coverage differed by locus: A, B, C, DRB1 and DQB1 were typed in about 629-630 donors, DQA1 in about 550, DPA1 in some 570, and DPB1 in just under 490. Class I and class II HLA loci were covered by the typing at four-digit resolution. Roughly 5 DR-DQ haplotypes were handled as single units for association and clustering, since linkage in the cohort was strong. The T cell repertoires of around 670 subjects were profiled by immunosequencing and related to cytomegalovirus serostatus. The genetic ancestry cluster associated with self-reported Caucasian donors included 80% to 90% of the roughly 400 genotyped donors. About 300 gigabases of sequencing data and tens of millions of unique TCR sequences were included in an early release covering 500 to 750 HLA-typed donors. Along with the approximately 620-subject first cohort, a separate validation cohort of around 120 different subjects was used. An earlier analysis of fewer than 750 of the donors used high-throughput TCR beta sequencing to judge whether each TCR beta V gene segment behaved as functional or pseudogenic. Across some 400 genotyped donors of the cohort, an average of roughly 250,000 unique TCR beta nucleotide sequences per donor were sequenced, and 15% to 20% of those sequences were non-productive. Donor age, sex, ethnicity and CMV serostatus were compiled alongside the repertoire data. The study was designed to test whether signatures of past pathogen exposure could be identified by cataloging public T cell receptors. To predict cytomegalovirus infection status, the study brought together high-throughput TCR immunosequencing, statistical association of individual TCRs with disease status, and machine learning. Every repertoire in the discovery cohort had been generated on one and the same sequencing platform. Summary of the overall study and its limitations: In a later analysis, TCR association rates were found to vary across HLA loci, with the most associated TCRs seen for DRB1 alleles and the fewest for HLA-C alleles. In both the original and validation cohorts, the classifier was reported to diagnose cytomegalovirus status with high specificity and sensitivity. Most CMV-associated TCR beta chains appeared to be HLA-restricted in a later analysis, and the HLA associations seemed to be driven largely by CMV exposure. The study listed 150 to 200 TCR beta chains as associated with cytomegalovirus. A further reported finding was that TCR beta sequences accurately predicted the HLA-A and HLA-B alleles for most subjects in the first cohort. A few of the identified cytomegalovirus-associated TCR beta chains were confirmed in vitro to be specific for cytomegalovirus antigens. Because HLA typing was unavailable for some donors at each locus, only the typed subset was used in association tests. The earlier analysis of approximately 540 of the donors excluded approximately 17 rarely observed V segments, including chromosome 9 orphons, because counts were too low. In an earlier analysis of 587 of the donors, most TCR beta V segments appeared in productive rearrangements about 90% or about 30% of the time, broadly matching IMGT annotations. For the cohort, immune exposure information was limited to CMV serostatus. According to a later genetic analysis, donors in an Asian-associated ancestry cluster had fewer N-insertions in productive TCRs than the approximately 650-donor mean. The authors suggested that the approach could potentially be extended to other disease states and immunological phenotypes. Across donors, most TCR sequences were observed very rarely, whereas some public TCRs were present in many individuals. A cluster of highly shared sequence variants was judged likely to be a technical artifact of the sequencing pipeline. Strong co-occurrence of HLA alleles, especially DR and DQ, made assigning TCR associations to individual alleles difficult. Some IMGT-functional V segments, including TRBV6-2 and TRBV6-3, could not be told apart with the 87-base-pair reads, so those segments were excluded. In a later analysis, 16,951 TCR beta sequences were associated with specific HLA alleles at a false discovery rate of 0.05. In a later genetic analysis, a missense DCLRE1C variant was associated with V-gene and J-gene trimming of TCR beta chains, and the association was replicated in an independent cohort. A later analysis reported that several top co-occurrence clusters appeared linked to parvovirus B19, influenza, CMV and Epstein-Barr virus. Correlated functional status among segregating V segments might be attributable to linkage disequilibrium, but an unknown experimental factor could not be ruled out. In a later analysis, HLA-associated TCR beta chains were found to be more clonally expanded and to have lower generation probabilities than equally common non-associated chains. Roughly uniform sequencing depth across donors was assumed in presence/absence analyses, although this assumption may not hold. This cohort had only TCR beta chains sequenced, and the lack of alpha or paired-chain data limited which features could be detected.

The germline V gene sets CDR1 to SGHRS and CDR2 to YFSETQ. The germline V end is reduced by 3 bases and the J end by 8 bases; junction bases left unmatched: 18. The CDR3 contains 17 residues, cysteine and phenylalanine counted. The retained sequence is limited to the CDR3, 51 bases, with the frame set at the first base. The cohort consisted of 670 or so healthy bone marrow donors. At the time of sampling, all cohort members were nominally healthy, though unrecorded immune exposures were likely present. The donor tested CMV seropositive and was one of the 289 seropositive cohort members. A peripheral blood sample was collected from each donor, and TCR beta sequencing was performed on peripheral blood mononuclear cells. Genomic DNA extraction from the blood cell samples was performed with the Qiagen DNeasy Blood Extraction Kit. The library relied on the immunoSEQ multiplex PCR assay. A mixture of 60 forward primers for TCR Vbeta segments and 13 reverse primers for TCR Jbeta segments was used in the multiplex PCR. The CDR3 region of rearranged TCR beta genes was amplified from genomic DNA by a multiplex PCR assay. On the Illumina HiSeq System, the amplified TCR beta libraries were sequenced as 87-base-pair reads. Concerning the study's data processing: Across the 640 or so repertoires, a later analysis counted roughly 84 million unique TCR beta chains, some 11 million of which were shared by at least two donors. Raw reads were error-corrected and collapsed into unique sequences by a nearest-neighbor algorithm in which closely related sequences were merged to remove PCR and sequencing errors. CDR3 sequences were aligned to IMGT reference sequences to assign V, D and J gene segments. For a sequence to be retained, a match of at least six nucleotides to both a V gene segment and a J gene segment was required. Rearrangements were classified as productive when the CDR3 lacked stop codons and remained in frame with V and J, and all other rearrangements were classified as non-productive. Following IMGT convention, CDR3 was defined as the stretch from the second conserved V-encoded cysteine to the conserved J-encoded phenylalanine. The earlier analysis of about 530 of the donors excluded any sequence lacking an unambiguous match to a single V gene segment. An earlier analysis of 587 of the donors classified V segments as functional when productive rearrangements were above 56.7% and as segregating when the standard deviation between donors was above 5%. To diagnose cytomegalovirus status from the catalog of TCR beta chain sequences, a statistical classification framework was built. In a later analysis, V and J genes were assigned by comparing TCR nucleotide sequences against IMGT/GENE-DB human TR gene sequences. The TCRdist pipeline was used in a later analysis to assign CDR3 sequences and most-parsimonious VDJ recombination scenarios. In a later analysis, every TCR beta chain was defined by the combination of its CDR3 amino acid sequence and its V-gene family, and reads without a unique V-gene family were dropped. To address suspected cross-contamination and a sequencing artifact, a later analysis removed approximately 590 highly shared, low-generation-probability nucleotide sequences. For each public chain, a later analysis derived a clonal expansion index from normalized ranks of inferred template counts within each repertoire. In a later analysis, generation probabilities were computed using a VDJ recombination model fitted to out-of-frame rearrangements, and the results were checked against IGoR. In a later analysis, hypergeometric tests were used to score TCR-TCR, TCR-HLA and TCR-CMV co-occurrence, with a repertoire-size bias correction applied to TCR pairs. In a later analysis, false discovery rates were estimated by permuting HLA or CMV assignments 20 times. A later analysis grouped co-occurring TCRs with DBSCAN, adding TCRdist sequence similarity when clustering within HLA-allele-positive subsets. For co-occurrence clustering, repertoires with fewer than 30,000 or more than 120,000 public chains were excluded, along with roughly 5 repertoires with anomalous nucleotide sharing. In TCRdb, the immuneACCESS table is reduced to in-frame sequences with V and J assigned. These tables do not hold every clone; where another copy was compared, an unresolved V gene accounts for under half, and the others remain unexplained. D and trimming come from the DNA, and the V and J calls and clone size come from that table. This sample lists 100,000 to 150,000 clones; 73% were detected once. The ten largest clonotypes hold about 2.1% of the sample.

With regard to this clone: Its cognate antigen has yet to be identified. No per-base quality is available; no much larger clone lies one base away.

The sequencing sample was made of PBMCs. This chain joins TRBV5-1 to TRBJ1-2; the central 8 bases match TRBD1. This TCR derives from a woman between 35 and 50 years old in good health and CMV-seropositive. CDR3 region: CASSSAEAGGFVRGYTF. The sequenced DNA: TGCGCCAGCAGCTCCGCGGAGGCAGGGGGCTTCGTGAGGGGCTACACCTTC.